The next 13 T cell receptor beta chains were all read from a single sample in a study of blood T cell repertoires in COVID-19. Clones were read by immunoSEQ multiplex PCR, and TCRdb kept only the in-frame ones, dropping some. The sample lists around 140,000 clones, over 80% occurring once. Specimen: peripheral blood. The receptors come from a woman aged 45-60 years with acute or convalescent COVID-19.

The chain combines TRBV28 with TRBJ2-4, with a weak D call TRBD2 (6 bases). The CDR3 length is 14 residues. V gave up 8 bases and J gave up 0 bases, with 11 bases separating them. Germline values: CDR1 MDHEN, CDR2 SYDVKM. CDR3 protein: CASVPGLAKNIQYF. For the CDR3, the DNA is TGTGCCAGCGTTCCGGGACTAGCCAAAAACATTCAGTACTTC.

This rearrangement joins TRBV6-5 to TRBJ1-1; 8 nucleotides match TRBD1. Germline CDR1 MNHEY, CDR2 SVGAGI. V shed 0 bases, J shed 3 bases, and the junction held 3 bases outside the gene matches. CDR3 length: 15 amino acids. The CDR3 protein is CASSYSSDRDTEAFF. For the CDR3, the DNA is TGTGCCAGCAGTTACTCTTCGGACAGGGACACTGAAGCTTTCTTT.

The rearrangement uses TRBV11-2 and TRBJ2-4; 7 nucleotides match TRBD1. CDR1 is SGHAT and CDR2 is FQNNGV in the germline V gene. CDR3 length: 14 amino acids. Trimming cost V 5 bases and J 5 bases; bases outside gene matches: 6. CDR3 region: CASSPRTGENIQYF. In DNA form, the CDR3 reads TGTGCCAGCAGCCCGCGGACAGGCGAAAACATTCAGTACTTC.

This CDR3 is CASSLGRTPGTDTQYF. The CDR3 DNA is TGTGCCAGCAGCTTAGGCCGGACACCGGGCACAGATACGCAGTATTTT. The chain links TRBV11-3 to TRBJ2-3; D possibly corresponds to TRBD1 (5 bases). V was clipped by 1 base and J by 1 base, with 12 bases between them. Per the germline V gene, CDR1 is SGHNT and CDR2 is YENEEA. This CDR3 spans 16 amino acids.

The chain joins TRBV7-3 to TRBJ2-6; D unclear. The CDR3 length is 15 residues. The germline V gene has CDR1 SGHTA and CDR2 FQGTGA. The V end was cut by 4 bases, the J end by 0 bases, with 7 bases between. DNA of the CDR3: TGTGCCAGCAGCTCCTACAGCTCTGGGGCCAACGTCCTGACTTTC. It yields the protein CASSSYSSGANVLTF.

The V and J genes are TRBV27 and TRBJ1-5, with 12 bases lining up with TRBD1. The CDR3 is 15 amino acids. Germline-derived CDR1 and CDR2 are MNHEY and SMNVEV (reference sequence). Trimming took 3 bases from V and 5 from J; bases not matched to a gene: 2. Written as DNA, the CDR3 is TGTGCCAGCAGTTTCGGGACAGGGGGCGATCAGCCCCAGCATTTT. Its protein is CASSFGTGGDQPQHF.

The chain employs TRBV2 and TRBJ2-7, with TRBD1 identical over 8 bases. The V segment lost 4 bases and the J segment 3 bases; nucleotides outside the gene matches: 5. CDR1 and CDR2 from the germline V gene are SNHLY and FYNNEI. The CDR3 extends over 14 amino acids. For the CDR3, the DNA is TGTGCCAGCAGTGTTGACAGGGGAGTCTACGAGCAGTACTTC. It specifies CASSVDRGVYEQYF. Variable domain in full (rest from reference TRBV2 and TRBJ2-7): EPEVTQTPSHQVTQMGQEVILRCVPISNHLYFYWYRQILGQKVEFLVSFYNNEISEKSEIFDDQFSVERPDGSNFTLKIRSTKLEDSAMYFCASSVDRGVYEQYFGPGTRLTVT.

This chain joins TRBV6-5 and TRBJ2-7; D not resolved. The CDR3 covers 12 residues. Per the germline V gene, CDR1 is MNHEY and CDR2 is SVGAGI. V was trimmed by 8 bases and J by 0 bases, leaving 8 bases between them. The CDR3, as DNA: TGTGCCAGCGAGAAAAGCTCCTACGAGCAGTACTTC. It codes for CASEKSSYEQYF.

The chain joins TRBV15 to TRBJ1-6; the match to TRBD1 covers 9 bases. The germline V gene has CDR1 LNHNV and CDR2 YYDKDF (reference sequence). The CDR3 covers 15 residues. V lost 2 bases to trimming and J lost 7 bases; unmatched junction nucleotides: 3. This CDR3 is CATSRTGTGNSPLHF. CDR3 nucleotides: TGTGCCACCAGCAGAACCGGGACAGGGAATTCACCCCTCCACTTT.

The chain employs TRBV7-9 and TRBJ2-3, with D perhaps TRBD2 (5 bases). V was trimmed by 5 bases and J by 6 bases, leaving 18 bases between them. This CDR3 region has 15 residues. Germline CDR1 reads SEHNR; CDR2 reads FQNEAQ (reference sequence). The CDR3 DNA is TGTGCCAGCAGCCCCGGGGAGCTTAGGAGCGATACGCAGTATTTT. It encodes CASSPGELRSDTQYF.

The CDR3 nucleotides are TGCAGCGTTGAAGTCGAGACAGGGGGACTGAACACTGAAGCTTTCTTT. Translating it yields CSVEVETGGLNTEAFF. This chain connects TRBV29-1 to TRBJ1-1; the match to TRBD1 covers 9 bases. This CDR3 spans 16 amino acids. From germline, CDR1 is SQVTM and CDR2 ANQGSEA. Trimming cost V 1 base and J 0 bases; bases outside gene matches: 6.

J is TRBJ1-2 and V is TRBV2, with no clear D. The germline V gene has CDR1 SNHLY and CDR2 FYNNEI. CDR3 size: 15 residues. Trimming left V 0 bases short and J 5 bases short, with 13 bases between. The CDR3 loop reads CASSEARLRGYGYTF. The CDR3 bases are TGTGCCAGCAGTGAAGCGCGTCTGAGAGGGTATGGCTACACCTTC.

As for this clone: The junction differs from germline at one of its ends, possibly a read error. The chain employs TRBV27 and TRBJ2-5; 7 nucleotides match TRBD2. Germline V gene lookup returns CDR1 MNHEY and CDR2 SMNVEV (reference sequence). The length of the CDR3 is 16 residues. The CDR3: CASSPYEGWGGEIQYF. In DNA form, the CDR3 reads TGTGCCAGCAGTCCCTACGAGGGCTGGGGGGGGGAGATCCAGTACTTC.